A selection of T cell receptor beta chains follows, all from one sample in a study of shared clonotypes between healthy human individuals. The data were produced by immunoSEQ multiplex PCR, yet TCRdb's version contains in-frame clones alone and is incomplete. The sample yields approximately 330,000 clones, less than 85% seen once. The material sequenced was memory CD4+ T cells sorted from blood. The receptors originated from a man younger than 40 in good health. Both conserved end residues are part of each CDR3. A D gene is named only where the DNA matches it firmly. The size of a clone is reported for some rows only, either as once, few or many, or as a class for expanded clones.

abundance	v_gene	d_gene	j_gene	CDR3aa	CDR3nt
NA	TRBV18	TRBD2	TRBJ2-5	CASSPLLASGSRETQYF	TGTGCCAGCTCACCACTTTTGGCTAGCGGGAGCCGGGAGACCCAGTACTTC
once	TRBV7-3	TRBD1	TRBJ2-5	CASSLGTGGTQYF	TGTGCCAGCAGCTTAGGGACAGGGGGGACCCAGTACTTC
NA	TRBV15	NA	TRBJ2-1	CATSRASEFPYNEQFF	TGTGCCACCAGCAGGGCTTCAGAGTTCCCCTACAATGAGCAGTTCTTC
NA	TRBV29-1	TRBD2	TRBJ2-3	CSVGGTSLATTQYF	TGCAGCGTTGGGGGGACTAGTCTCGCCACAACGCAGTATTTT
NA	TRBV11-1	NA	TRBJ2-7	CASSLMCPGAQVYRYEQYF	TGTGCCAGCAGCTTAATGTGTCCGGGAGCGCAAGTATACCGCTACGAGCAGTACTTC
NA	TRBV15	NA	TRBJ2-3	CATSRVEGSTDTQYF	TGTGCCACCAGCAGAGTTGAGGGTAGCACAGATACGCAGTATTTT
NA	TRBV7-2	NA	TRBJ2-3	CASSLGADTQYF	TGTGCCAGCAGCTTGGGCGCAGATACGCAGTATTTT
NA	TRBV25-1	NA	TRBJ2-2	CASSGFRAGELFF	TGTGCCAGCAGTGGGTTCCGAGCCGGGGAGCTGTTTTTT
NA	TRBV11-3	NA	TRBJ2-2	CASSLYPRPGNTGELFF	TGTGCCAGCAGCTTATATCCACGGCCAGGGAACACCGGGGAGCTGTTTTTT
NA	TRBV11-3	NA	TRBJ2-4	CASSPLKPLAVGFNIQYF	TGTGCCAGCAGCCCATTAAAACCTTTGGCAGTGGGGTTTAACATTCAGTACTTC
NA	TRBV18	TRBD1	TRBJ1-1	CASSPRGQGTNTEAFF	TGTGCCAGCTCACCAAGGGGACAGGGGACGAACACTGAAGCTTTCTTT
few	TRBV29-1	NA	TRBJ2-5	CSVERGAHGETQYF	TGCAGCGTTGAACGGGGCGCTCATGGGGAGACCCAGTACTTC
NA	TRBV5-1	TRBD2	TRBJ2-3	CASSPLRGTSTDTQYF	TGCGCCAGCAGCCCCCTGCGGGGGACTAGCACAGATACGCAGTATTTT
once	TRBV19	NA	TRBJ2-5	CASSHRVGETQYF	TGTGCCAGTAGTCACAGGGTAGGGGAGACCCAGTACTTC
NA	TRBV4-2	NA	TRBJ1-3	CASSSNRTIYF	TGTGCCAGCAGCTCTAACCGTACCATATATTTT
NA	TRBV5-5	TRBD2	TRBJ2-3	CAGSGTSGYTDTQYF	TGTGCCGGCTCAGGGACTAGCGGCTACACAGATACGCAGTATTTT
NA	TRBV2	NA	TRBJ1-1	CASSEAERMNTEAFF	TGTGCCAGCAGTGAAGCGGAACGTATGAACACTGAAGCTTTCTTT
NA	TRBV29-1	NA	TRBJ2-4	CSVESRVAKNIQYF	TGCAGCGTTGAATCGCGAGTAGCCAAAAACATTCAGTACTTC
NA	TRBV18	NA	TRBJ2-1	CASSPDTNVKQFF	TGTGCCAGCTCACCTGATACAAATGTAAAGCAGTTCTTC
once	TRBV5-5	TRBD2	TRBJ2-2	CASSLTSGGTGELFF	TGTGCCAGCAGCCTGACTAGCGGAGGTACCGGGGAGCTGTTTTTT
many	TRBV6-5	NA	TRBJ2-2	CASSTRTGELFF	TGTGCCAGCAGCACCCGGACCGGGGAGCTGTTTTTT
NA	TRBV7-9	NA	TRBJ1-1	CASTLRGMNTEAFF	TGTGCCAGCACGCTCAGAGGGATGAACACTGAAGCTTTCTTT
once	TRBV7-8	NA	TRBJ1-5	CASSLRSRGPYQPQHF	TGTGCCAGCAGCTTACGATCTCGGGGGCCCTATCAGCCCCAGCATTTT
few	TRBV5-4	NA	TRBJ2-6	CASSLGQRSSGANVLTF	TGTGCCAGCAGCTTAGGACAGCGGAGCTCTGGGGCCAACGTCCTGACTTTC